The rows below give T cell receptor beta chains drawn from one sample of a study of T cells in localized non-small cell lung cancer. Libraries were prepared by immunoSEQ multiplex PCR; TCRdb keeps only in-frame clonotypes and omits some of them. Of around 41,000 clones in the sample, 65% to 90% were seen once. The sample consisted of PBMCs, taken before any cancer treatment. The source is a man aged 40 to 75 with stage II lung adenocarcinoma. Each CDR3 is given with its conserved first and last residue. Fields, in order: J gene, D gene, V gene, clone size, CDR3 DNA, CDR3 protein. D genes are given only for firm matches. Clone size appears in some rows only: once, few, many, or a class for an expanded clone.

J: TRBJ2-5
D: NA
V: TRBV7-7
size: NA
DNA: TGTGCCAGCAGCCTATCGACGGGCATTAGGGAGACCCAGTACTTC
CDR3: CASSLSTGIRETQYF

J: TRBJ2-7
D: TRBD1
V: TRBV2
size: NA
DNA: TGTGCCAGCATGGGGACAGGGGGCATCAACGAGCAGTACTTC
CDR3: CASMGTGGINEQYF

J: TRBJ2-5
D: NA
V: TRBV6-5
size: NA
DNA: TGTGCCAGCAGTCCTGACTTGTACCAAGAGACCCAGTACTTC
CDR3: CASSPDLYQETQYF

J: TRBJ2-1
D: TRBD2
V: TRBV6-5
size: NA
DNA: TGTGCCAGCAGGCCCCTAGCGGGGGGTTACAATGAGCAGTTCTTC
CDR3: CASRPLAGGYNEQFF

J: TRBJ1-1
D: NA
V: TRBV5-6
size: NA
DNA: TGTGCCAGCAGCTTGGACAACTCTGAAGCTTTCTTT
CDR3: CASSLDNSEAFF

J: TRBJ2-1
D: NA
V: TRBV20-1
size: few
DNA: TGCAGTGCTAGAGTGATGGATAAGCAGTTCTTC
CDR3: CSARVMDKQFF

J: TRBJ2-5
D: NA
V: TRBV18
size: NA
DNA: TGTGCCAGCTCACCATCGTCAGAGACCCAGTACTTC
CDR3: CASSPSSETQYF

J: TRBJ2-5
D: NA
V: TRBV6-6
size: NA
DNA: TGTGCCAGCAGTTACCAAGACAGGAACCAAGAGACCCAGTACTTC
CDR3: CASSYQDRNQETQYF

J: TRBJ2-5
D: NA
V: TRBV6-5
size: NA
DNA: TGTGCCAGCAGTTACATGGCCCCTCAAGAGACCCAGTACTTC
CDR3: CASSYMAPQETQYF

J: TRBJ1-2
D: NA
V: TRBV27
size: once
DNA: TGTGCCAGCAGTTTAGAGGGGCCTAACTATGGCTACACCTTC
CDR3: CASSLEGPNYGYTF

J: TRBJ2-7
D: TRBD2
V: TRBV5-4
size: NA
DNA: TGTGCCAGCAGCGCACTAGCGGGACGGAAAGGGGAGCAGTACTTC
CDR3: CASSALAGRKGEQYF

J: TRBJ2-7
D: NA
V: TRBV7-9
size: NA
DNA: TGTGCCAGCAGCTCAATACTTGGGGAGCAGTACTTC
CDR3: CASSSILGEQYF

J: TRBJ1-6
D: NA
V: TRBV5-4
size: NA
DNA: TGTGCCAGCAGCTTGGTGGGCGGAATAAATTCACCCCTCCACTTT
CDR3: CASSLVGGINSPLHF

J: TRBJ2-3
D: TRBD2
V: TRBV7-3
size: NA
DNA: TGTGCCCGACCAGCCGCGGGGGGCCTCACAGATACGCAGTATTTT
CDR3: CARPAAGGLTDTQYF

J: TRBJ2-5
D: NA
V: TRBV4-1
size: NA
DNA: TGCGCCAGCAGCCAAGATGGAGGGGGGCGAGAGACCCAGTACTTC
CDR3: CASSQDGGGRETQYF

J: TRBJ2-1
D: NA
V: TRBV6-6
size: NA
DNA: TGTGCCAGCAGTTACTCGGCAGGACTTCTCAATGAGCAGTTCTTC
CDR3: CASSYSAGLLNEQFF

J: TRBJ2-7
D: TRBD2
V: TRBV10-3
size: NA
DNA: TGTGCCATCAGCCCTAGCGGGGAAACGGGCGAGCAGTACTTC
CDR3: CAISPSGETGEQYF

J: TRBJ1-2
D: NA
V: TRBV6-5
size: NA
DNA: TGTGCCAGCAGTTACTCCCAGGGAGCTAACTATGGCTACACCTTC
CDR3: CASSYSQGANYGYTF

J: TRBJ1-6
D: NA
V: TRBV6-6
size: NA
DNA: TGTGCCAGCAAGGAGGCTTCACCCCTCCACTTT
CDR3: CASKEASPLHF

J: TRBJ1-4
D: NA
V: TRBV28
size: NA
DNA: TGTGCCAGCAGTCCCCGGGGGGAGGGGGAAAAACTGTTTTTT
CDR3: CASSPRGEGEKLFF

J: TRBJ2-3
D: NA
V: TRBV10-2
size: NA
DNA: TGCGCCAGCAGTGACCCTGGGGATACGCAGTATTTT
CDR3: CASSDPGDTQYF

J: TRBJ1-1
D: NA
V: TRBV5-1
size: once
DNA: TGCGCCAGCAGCTTGGGTTTCGACACTGAAGCTTTCTTT
CDR3: CASSLGFDTEAFF

J: TRBJ1-5
D: NA
V: TRBV6-6
size: NA
DNA: TGTGCCAGCAGTTACTCGAGGCTACGGGGCCGACAGCCCCAGCATTTT
CDR3: CASSYSRLRGRQPQHF

J: TRBJ1-5
D: NA
V: TRBV2
size: few
DNA: TGTGCCAGCAACCCCAGGGGAAGTAGCAATCAGCCCCAGCATTTT
CDR3: CASNPRGSSNQPQHF

J: TRBJ2-2
D: TRBD2
V: TRBV4-3
size: NA
DNA: TGCGCCAGCAGCCCCGTGGCTAGCGGGAGGAGAACCGGGGAGCTGTTTTTT
CDR3: CASSPVASGRRTGELFF

J: TRBJ2-7
D: NA
V: TRBV11-3
size: NA
DNA: TGTGCCAGCAGCCTCGCCCCCGTGCCCACCTACGAGCAGTACTTC
CDR3: CASSLAPVPTYEQYF

J: TRBJ2-7
D: NA
V: TRBV5-6
size: NA
DNA: TGTGCCAGCAGCCTCAAAGGGACGAGGGGTTTATACGAGCAGTACTTC
CDR3: CASSLKGTRGLYEQYF

J: TRBJ1-1
D: NA
V: TRBV5-1
size: NA
DNA: TGCGCCAGCAGCTTGAGTACAGGGCCCAGAGACACTGAAGCTTTCTTT
CDR3: CASSLSTGPRDTEAFF

J: TRBJ1-2
D: TRBD1
V: TRBV19
size: NA
DNA: TGTGCCAGTAGTAGCAGGAACAGGGGGGACTATGGCTACACCTTC
CDR3: CASSSRNRGDYGYTF

J: TRBJ2-2
D: NA
V: TRBV10-3
size: NA
DNA: TGTGCCATCAGTGGGACAGCGAACACCGGGGAGCTGTTTTTT
CDR3: CAISGTANTGELFF

J: TRBJ1-2
D: TRBD1
V: TRBV7-2
size: once
DNA: TGTGCCAGCAGCTCCACAGGGGGCCGGTATGGCTACACCTTC
CDR3: CASSSTGGRYGYTF

J: TRBJ2-3
D: NA
V: TRBV29-1
size: NA
DNA: TGCAGCGTTGTGGTCTTCACAGATACGCAGTATTTT
CDR3: CSVVVFTDTQYF

J: TRBJ2-3
D: TRBD2
V: TRBV5-1
size: NA
DNA: TGCGCCAGCAGCCCCCCGCGGGGGGATGCAGATACGCAGTATTTT
CDR3: CASSPPRGDADTQYF

J: TRBJ2-7
D: NA
V: TRBV4-1
size: NA
DNA: TGCGCCAGCAGCCCCACCGGGTCCCGCGGCTACGAGCAGTACTTC
CDR3: CASSPTGSRGYEQYF

J: TRBJ2-5
D: TRBD1
V: TRBV19
size: NA
DNA: TGTGCCAGTAGAGAAACAGGGGGGAGAGAGACCCAGTACTTC
CDR3: CASRETGGRETQYF

J: TRBJ1-2
D: NA
V: TRBV9
size: NA
DNA: TGTGCCAGCAGTGGCCAGTCAGGACGGCCTTTAGAGGGCTACACCTTC
CDR3: CASSGQSGRPLEGYTF

J: TRBJ1-3
D: TRBD1
V: TRBV30
size: NA
DNA: TGTGCCTGGCAGGGGGCTGGAAACACCATATATTTT
CDR3: CAWQGAGNTIYF

J: TRBJ1-3
D: NA
V: TRBV18
size: NA
DNA: TGTGCCAGCTCACCACGGACAGACAGCTCTGGAAACACCATATATTTT
CDR3: CASSPRTDSSGNTIYF

J: TRBJ2-5
D: NA
V: TRBV6-6
size: NA
DNA: TGTGCCAGCAGTTACTCGGGGGGGCCTCAAGAGACCCAGTACTTC
CDR3: CASSYSGGPQETQYF

J: TRBJ1-2
D: TRBD1
V: TRBV5-4
size: NA
DNA: TGTGCCAGCAGCTTAGGGGTCACAGGGGCCTATGGCTACACCTTC
CDR3: CASSLGVTGAYGYTF

J: TRBJ1-2
D: NA
V: TRBV28
size: NA
DNA: TGTGCCAGCAGTTTTTTAGAGGGAGGGTATGGCTACACCTTC
CDR3: CASSFLEGGYGYTF

J: TRBJ2-2
D: TRBD2
V: TRBV7-6
size: NA
DNA: TGTGCCAGCAGCGTAATTCCGGGGGGGAACACCGGGGAGCTGTTTTTT
CDR3: CASSVIPGGNTGELFF

J: TRBJ2-7
D: TRBD2
V: TRBV6-5
size: once
DNA: TGTGCCAGCAGAGGGCTAGCGGGAGATAACGAGCAGTACTTC
CDR3: CASRGLAGDNEQYF

J: TRBJ1-4
D: NA
V: TRBV5-1
size: NA
DNA: TGCGCCAGCAGCCCCGAAGGGGACACCTTTGGCGAAAAACTGTTTTTT
CDR3: CASSPEGDTFGEKLFF